The TCR beta chain under discussion was sequenced for a study of OX40 agonist ivuxolimab in advanced cancers. Germline V gene data show CDR1 as SGDLS and CDR2 as YYNGEE. There are 16 residues in the CDR3. After removal of 0 bases from V and 0 bases from J, the junction contained 6 bases not matched to a gene. The data were produced by immunoSEQ multiplex PCR, yet TCRdb's version contains in-frame clones alone and is incomplete. The data contain about 69,000 clones, 91% of them seen just once; the ten biggest clones take up 0.25% to 0.3%. The TCR sequence derives from an adult with an advanced solid tumor such as melanoma, head and neck, liver or kidney cancer. V is TRBV9 and J is TRBJ2-7; the match to TRBD2 covers 7 bases. Sample: CD4+ or CD8+ T cells sorted from blood, taken in a trial of the OX40 agonist ivuxolimab. The CDR3 DNA reads as TGTGCCAGCAGCGTAGTGCCTAGCGGAGACTCCTACGAGCAGTACTTC. This codes for CASSVVPSGDSYEQYF.